This TCR beta chain was profiled in a study of T cell changes during pregnancy in multiple sclerosis. Clones were sequenced by immunoSEQ multiplex PCR, and TCRdb holds only the in-frame ones, with some missing. The sample lists tens of thousands of clones, around 90% occurring once. Deletions cut 10 bases from V and 0 bases from J, with 13 bases between. CDR1 is LNHDA and CDR2 is SQIVND in the germline V gene (reference sequence). The CDR3 totals 14 residues. This specimen consisted of CD4+ T cells from peripheral blood mononuclear cells, obtained after pregnancy. The sequence was obtained from a female donor in good health, enrolled as a control in a pregnancy study. The chain joins TRBV19 to TRBJ1-5, with TRBD1 as a possible D gene (6 bases). Here the CDR3 reads CATRRQASNQPQHF. CDR3 bases: TGTGCCACAAGAAGACAGGCTAGCAATCAGCCCCAGCATTTT. The complete variable domain, with remaining parts taken from reference TRBV19 and TRBJ1-5, reads DGGITQSPKYLFRKEGQNVTLSCEQNLNHDAMYWYRQDPGQGLRLIYYSQIVNDFQKGDIAEGYSVSREKKESFPLTVTSAQKNPTAFYLCATRRQASNQPQHFGDGTRLSIL.